These T cell receptor beta chains were read from a single sample in a study of beta chain features in type 1 diabetes. Profiled with immunoSEQ multiplex PCR; TCRdb holds only in-frame clones, not every one. This table has more than 30,000 clones, roughly two thirds appearing once. The sample consisted of Tregs from blood. These receptors all come from a woman in her thirties in good health. CDR3s include the opening cysteine and the closing phenylalanine or tryptophan. Fields, in order: J gene, V gene, D gene, CDR3 protein. D genes are given only for firm matches.

j_call: TRBJ2-5; v_call: TRBV5-4; d_call: -; cdr3_aa: CASSLRGLETQYF
j_call: TRBJ2-1; v_call: TRBV7-9; d_call: TRBD2; cdr3_aa: CASSPSGLAGTSSYNEQFF
j_call: TRBJ1-1; v_call: TRBV30; d_call: -; cdr3_aa: CAWSMQENTEAFF
j_call: TRBJ2-3; v_call: TRBV28; d_call: TRBD1; cdr3_aa: CASTVQGAPADTQYF
j_call: TRBJ1-5; v_call: TRBV9; d_call: -; cdr3_aa: CASSVGAGDYSNQPQHF
j_call: TRBJ2-3; v_call: TRBV28; d_call: TRBD2; cdr3_aa: CASTRTSGSWVLAQYF
j_call: TRBJ2-1; v_call: TRBV25-1; d_call: -; cdr3_aa: CASSEYKVGHNEQFF
j_call: TRBJ2-2; v_call: TRBV11-2; d_call: TRBD2; cdr3_aa: CASSLGGPSGSTGELFF
j_call: TRBJ1-5; v_call: TRBV6-6; d_call: TRBD1; cdr3_aa: CASSLTGEGQPQHF
j_call: TRBJ2-7; v_call: TRBV18; d_call: -; cdr3_aa: CASSPWENEQYF
j_call: TRBJ2-3; v_call: TRBV7-9; d_call: -; cdr3_aa: CASSLDLASTDTQYF
j_call: TRBJ2-7; v_call: TRBV7-2; d_call: -; cdr3_aa: CASSRDRDTSYEQYF
j_call: TRBJ2-7; v_call: TRBV15; d_call: -; cdr3_aa: CATSREVGGYSYEQYF
j_call: TRBJ2-5; v_call: TRBV5-4; d_call: TRBD2; cdr3_aa: CASTPGVLAGMETQYF
j_call: TRBJ2-7; v_call: TRBV11-2; d_call: TRBD2; cdr3_aa: CASSSGTTYEQYF
j_call: TRBJ2-5; v_call: TRBV11-1; d_call: TRBD1; cdr3_aa: CASSRDREYQETQYF
j_call: TRBJ2-1; v_call: TRBV7-7; d_call: TRBD2; cdr3_aa: CASSSGTSTYNEQFF
j_call: TRBJ2-1; v_call: TRBV25-1; d_call: -; cdr3_aa: CASSESGGPEQFF
j_call: -; v_call: TRBV20-1; d_call: -; cdr3_aa: CSVAGPYEQYF
j_call: TRBJ1-4; v_call: TRBV7-2; d_call: -; cdr3_aa: CASSLGGSANEKLFF
j_call: TRBJ2-1; v_call: TRBV7-9; d_call: -; cdr3_aa: CASSSYSYTLLEQFF
j_call: TRBJ2-7; v_call: TRBV18; d_call: -; cdr3_aa: CASSLGRYEQYF
j_call: TRBJ1-2; v_call: TRBV4-2; d_call: TRBD1; cdr3_aa: CASSQDWSGGDYTF
j_call: TRBJ2-5; v_call: TRBV30; d_call: -; cdr3_aa: CAWSQGGTQYF
j_call: TRBJ2-3; v_call: TRBV14; d_call: -; cdr3_aa: CASSQTQTRMADTQYF
j_call: TRBJ1-3; v_call: TRBV28; d_call: -; cdr3_aa: CASRPAGGGNTIYF
j_call: TRBJ2-1; v_call: TRBV9; d_call: TRBD2; cdr3_aa: CASSILADLYNEQFF